The text below deals with one TCR beta chain. The sample belongs to a study of blood T cell repertoires in COVID-19. Across the whole study: Italy, Spain and the United States were the sources of the convalescent and acute COVID-19 samples. T cells, B-cell-depleted T cells, or PBMCs provided the cDNA or gDNA that served as material.

The CDR3 runs to 14 residues. Germline CDR1 LNHDA, CDR2 SQIVND (reference sequence). J was trimmed by 4 bases and V by 3 bases; bases with no gene match: 5. Libraries were prepared by immunoSEQ multiplex PCR; TCRdb keeps only in-frame clonotypes and omits some of them. In the table there are about 200,000 clones, around 86% of which are singletons. Source material: peripheral blood. The rearrangement joins TRBV19 to TRBJ1-2, with 7 bases lining up with TRBD1. The TCR originated in a man aged 55 to 70 who had recovered from COVID-19. As DNA, the CDR3 is TGTGCCAGTAGTATCATCCGGGACAGCTATGGCTACACCTTC. It yields the protein CASSIIRDSYGYTF.